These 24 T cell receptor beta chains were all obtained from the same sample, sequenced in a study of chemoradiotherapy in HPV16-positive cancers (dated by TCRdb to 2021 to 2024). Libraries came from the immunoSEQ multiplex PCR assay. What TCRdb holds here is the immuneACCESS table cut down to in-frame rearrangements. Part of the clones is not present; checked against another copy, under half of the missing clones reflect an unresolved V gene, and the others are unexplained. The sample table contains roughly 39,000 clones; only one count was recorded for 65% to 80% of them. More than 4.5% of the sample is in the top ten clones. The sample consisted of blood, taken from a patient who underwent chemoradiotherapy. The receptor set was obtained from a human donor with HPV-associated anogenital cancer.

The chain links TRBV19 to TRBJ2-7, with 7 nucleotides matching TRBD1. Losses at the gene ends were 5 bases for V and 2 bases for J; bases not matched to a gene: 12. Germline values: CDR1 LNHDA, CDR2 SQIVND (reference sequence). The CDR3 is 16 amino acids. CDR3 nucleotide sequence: TGTGCCAGTAGTCCCCCTCAGACAGGGAGAGCCTACGAGCAGTACTTC. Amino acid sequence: CASSPPQTGRAYEQYF.

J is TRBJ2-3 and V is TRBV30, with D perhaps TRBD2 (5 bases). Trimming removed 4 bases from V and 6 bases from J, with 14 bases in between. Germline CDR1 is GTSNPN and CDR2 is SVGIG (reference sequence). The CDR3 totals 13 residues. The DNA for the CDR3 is TGTGCCTGGACCGAAGGGCTAGCCGATACGCAGTATTTT. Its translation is CAWTEGLADTQYF.

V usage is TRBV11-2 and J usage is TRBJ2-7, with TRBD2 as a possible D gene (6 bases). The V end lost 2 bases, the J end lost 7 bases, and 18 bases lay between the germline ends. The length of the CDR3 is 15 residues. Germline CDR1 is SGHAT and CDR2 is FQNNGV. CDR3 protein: CASSLNPGDAREQYF. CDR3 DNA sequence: TGTGCCAGCAGCTTAAATCCGGGGGACGCTAGGGAGCAGTACTTC.

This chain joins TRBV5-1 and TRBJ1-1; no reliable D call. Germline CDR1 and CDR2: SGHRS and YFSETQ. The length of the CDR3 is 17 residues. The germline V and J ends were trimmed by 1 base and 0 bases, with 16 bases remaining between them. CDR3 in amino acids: CASSLMIGQSMNTEAFF. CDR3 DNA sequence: TGCGCCAGCAGCTTGATGATAGGGCAAAGCATGAACACTGAAGCTTTCTTT.

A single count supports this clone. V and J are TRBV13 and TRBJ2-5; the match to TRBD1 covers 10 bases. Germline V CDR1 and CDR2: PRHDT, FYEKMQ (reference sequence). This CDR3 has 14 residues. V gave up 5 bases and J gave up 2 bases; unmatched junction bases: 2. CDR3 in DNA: TGTGCCAGCAGCGCGGACAGGGGGCAAGAGACCCAGTACTTC. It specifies CASSADRGQETQYF.

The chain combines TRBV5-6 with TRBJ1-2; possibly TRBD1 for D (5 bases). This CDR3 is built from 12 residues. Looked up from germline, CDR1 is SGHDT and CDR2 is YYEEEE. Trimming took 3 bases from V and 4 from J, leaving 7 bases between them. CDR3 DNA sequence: TGTGCCAGCAGCTCCGGGACCTATGGCTACACCTTC. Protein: CASSSGTYGYTF.

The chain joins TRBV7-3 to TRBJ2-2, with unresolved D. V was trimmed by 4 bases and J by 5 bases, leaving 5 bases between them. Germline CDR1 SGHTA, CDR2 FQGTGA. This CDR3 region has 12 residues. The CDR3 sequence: CASSSITGELFF. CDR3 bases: TGTGCCAGCAGCTCGATAACCGGGGAGCTGTTTTTT.

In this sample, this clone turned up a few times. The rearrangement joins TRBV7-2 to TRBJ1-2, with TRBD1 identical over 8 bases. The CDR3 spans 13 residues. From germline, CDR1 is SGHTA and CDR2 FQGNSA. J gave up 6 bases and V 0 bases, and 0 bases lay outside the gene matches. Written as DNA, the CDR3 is TGTGCCAGCAGCTTAGCGACAGGGGATGGCTACACCTTC. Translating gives CASSLATGDGYTF.

CDR3 in DNA: TGTGCCAGCAGCTTGAGTCGGGGCTCTGGAAACACCATATATTTT. Its translation: CASSLSRGSGNTIYF. The chain recombines TRBV5-6 with TRBJ1-3, with D uncertain. The CDR3 length is 15 residues. Trimming left V 1 base short and J 0 bases short, with 8 bases between. Germline lookup yields CDR1 SGHDT and CDR2 YYEEEE.

As DNA, the CDR3 is TGTGCCAGCTCACCCGGGACACCCAGCTCTGGGGCCAACGTCCTGACTTTC. Protein: CASSPGTPSSGANVLTF. This chain links TRBV18 with TRBJ2-6; possible D gene TRBD1, 6 bases. Trimming took off 3 bases at V and 0 bases at J, with 12 bases between the two ends. Per the germline V gene, CDR1 is KGHSH and CDR2 is LQKENI. The CDR3 sequence is 17 residues long.

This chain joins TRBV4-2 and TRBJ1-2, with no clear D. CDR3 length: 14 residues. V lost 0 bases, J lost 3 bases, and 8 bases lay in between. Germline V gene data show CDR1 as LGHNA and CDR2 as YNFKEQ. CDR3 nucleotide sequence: TGTGCCAGCAGCCAAGAAGGCCGCGACTATGGCTACACCTTC. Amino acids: CASSQEGRDYGYTF.

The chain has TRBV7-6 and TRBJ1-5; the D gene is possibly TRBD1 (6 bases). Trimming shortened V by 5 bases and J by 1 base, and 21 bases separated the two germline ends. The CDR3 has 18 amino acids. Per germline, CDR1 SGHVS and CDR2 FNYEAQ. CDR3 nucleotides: TGTGCCAGCAGCAAACGAGACCCACAGGGTATAAGCAATCAGCCCCAGCATTTT. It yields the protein CASSKRDPQGISNQPQHF.

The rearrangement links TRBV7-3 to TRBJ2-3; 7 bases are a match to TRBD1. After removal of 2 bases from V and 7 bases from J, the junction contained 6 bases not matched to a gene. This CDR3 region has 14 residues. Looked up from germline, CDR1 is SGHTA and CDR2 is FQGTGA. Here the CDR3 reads CASSLFEGANTQYF. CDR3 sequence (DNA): TGTGCCAGCAGCTTATTTGAGGGGGCAAATACGCAGTATTTT.

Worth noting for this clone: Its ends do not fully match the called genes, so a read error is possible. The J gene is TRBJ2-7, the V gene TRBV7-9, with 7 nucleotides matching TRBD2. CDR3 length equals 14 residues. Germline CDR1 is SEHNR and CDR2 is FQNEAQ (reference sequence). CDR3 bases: TGTGCCAGCAGCTTAGAGGGAGGGTCCTCCGAGCAGTACTTC. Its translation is CASSLEGGSSEQYF. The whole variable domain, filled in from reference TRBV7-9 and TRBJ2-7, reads DTGVSQNPRHKITKRGQNVTFRCDPISEHNRLYWYRQTLGQGPEFLTYFQNEAQLEKSRLLSDRFSAERPKGSFSTLEIQRTEQGDSAMYLCASSLEGGSSEQYFGPGTRLTVT.

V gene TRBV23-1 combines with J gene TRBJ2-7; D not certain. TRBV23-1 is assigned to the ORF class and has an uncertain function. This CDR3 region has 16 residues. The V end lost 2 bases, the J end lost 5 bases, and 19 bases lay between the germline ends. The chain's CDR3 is CASSQTGSEKNNEQYF. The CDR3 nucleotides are TGCGCCAGCAGTCAAACTGGCTCGGAGAAAAATAACGAGCAGTACTTC.

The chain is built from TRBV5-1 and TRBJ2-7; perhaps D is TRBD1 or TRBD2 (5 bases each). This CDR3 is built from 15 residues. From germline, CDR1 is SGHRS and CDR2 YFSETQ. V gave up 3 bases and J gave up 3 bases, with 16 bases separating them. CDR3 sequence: CASSSGMGPYYEQYF. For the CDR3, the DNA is TGCGCCAGCAGCTCGGGAATGGGACCTTACTACGAGCAGTACTTC.

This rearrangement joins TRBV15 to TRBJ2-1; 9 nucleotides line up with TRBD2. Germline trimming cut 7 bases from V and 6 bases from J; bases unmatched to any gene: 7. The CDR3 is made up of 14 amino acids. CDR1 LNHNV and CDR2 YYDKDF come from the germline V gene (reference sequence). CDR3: CATTAGGPRNEQFF. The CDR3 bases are TGTGCCACCACTGCGGGGGGGCCGCGCAATGAGCAGTTCTTC.

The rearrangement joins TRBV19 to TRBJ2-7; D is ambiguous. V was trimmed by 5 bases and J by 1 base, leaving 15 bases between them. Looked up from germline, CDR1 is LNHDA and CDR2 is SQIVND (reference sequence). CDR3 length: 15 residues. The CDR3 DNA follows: TGTGCCAGTAGTTTAAAAGTGGGAAGTTCCTACGAGCAGTACTTC. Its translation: CASSLKVGSSYEQYF.

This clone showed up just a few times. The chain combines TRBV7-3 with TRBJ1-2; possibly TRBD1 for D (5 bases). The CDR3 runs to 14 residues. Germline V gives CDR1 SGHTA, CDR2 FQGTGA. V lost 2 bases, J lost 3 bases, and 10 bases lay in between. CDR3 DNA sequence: TGTGCCAGCAGCTTACAGGGTCGGGACTATGGCTACACCTTC. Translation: CASSLQGRDYGYTF. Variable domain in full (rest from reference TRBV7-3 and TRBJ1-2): GAGVSQTPSNKVTEKGKYVELRCDPISGHTALYWYRQSLGQGPEFLIYFQGTGAADDSGLPNDRFFAVRPEGSVSTLKIQRTERGDSAVYLCASSLQGRDYGYTFGSGTRLTVV.

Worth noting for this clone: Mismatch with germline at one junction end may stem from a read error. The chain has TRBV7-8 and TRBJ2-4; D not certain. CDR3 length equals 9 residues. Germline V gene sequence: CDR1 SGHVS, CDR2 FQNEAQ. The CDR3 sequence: CASSSPFRF. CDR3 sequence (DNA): TGTGCCAGCAGCTCCCCCTTCCGCTTC.

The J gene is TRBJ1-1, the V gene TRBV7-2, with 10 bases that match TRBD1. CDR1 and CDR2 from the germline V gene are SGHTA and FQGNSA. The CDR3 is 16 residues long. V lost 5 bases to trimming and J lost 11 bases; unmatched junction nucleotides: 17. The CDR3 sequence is CASSPRTGGPSSRAFF. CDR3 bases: TGTGCCAGCAGCCCCCGGACAGGGGGACCCAGCTCGAGGGCTTTCTTT. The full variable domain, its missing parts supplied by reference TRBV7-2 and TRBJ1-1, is GAGVSQSPSNKVTEKGKDVELRCDPISGHTALYWYRQSLGQGLEFLIYFQGNSAPDKSGLPSDRFSAERTGGSVSTLTIQRTQQEDSAVYLCASSPRTGGPSSRAFFGQGTRLTVV.

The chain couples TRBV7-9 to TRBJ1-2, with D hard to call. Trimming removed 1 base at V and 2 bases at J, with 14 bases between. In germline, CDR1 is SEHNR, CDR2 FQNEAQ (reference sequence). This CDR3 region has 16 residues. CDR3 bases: TGTGCCAGCAGCTTAGGGACTAGCAACCGAAACTATGGCTACACCTTC. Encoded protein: CASSLGTSNRNYGYTF. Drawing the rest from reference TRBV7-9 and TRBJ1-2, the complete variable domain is DTGVSQNPRHKITKRGQNVTFRCDPISEHNRLYWYRQTLGQGPEFLTYFQNEAQLEKSRLLSDRFSAERPKGSFSTLEIQRTEQGDSAMYLCASSLGTSNRNYGYTFGSGTRLTVV.

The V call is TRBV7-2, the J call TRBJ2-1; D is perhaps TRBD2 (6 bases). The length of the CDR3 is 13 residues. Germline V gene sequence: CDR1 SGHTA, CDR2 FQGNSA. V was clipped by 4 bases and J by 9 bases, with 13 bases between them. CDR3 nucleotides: TGTGCCAGCAGCTCCATACTAGCAGGTGAGCAGTTCTTC. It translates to CASSSILAGEQFF.

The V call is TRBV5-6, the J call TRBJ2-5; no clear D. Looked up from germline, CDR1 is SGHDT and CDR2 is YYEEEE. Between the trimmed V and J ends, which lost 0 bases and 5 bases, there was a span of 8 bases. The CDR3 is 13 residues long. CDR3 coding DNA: TGTGCCAGCAGCTTGGGGGAAAGGGAGACCCAGTACTTC. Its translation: CASSLGERETQYF.